These T cell receptor beta chains were read from a single sample in a study of T cells after yellow fever vaccination. TCRdb ran MiXCR on the 5' RACE reads and lists one entry per CDR3 protein. The table lists 300,000 to 400,000 distinct CDR3 sequences, 6% to 8% of them singletons. The sample in question was PBMCs, obtained 5 days after the yellow fever booster vaccination. These receptors were taken from a man aged 25 to 45 who received the YFV17D yellow fever vaccine. The CDR3 runs from the conserved cysteine through the conserved F or W. The D gene is left open where the match is weak. Part of the rows lack a size; the others show once, few, many or a class for expanded clones.

CDR3 length	clone size	V gene	J gene	D gene	CDR3 DNA	CDR3 protein
14	.	TRBV20-1	TRBJ2-1	TRBD2	TGCAGTGCTTCGATGGCGGGAGGTCACAATGAGCAGTTCTTC	CSASMAGGHNEQFF
14	.	TRBV30	TRBJ2-5	.	TGTGCCTGGATTGGTGACGGGCTTAGGGGGACCCAGTACTTC	CAWIGDGLRGTQYF
16	.	TRBV21-1	TRBJ2-2	.	TGTGCCAGCTTCACCAGCGTAGGGGGAACAACCGGGGAGCTGTTTTTT	CASFTSVGGTTGELFF
12	many	TRBV7-2	TRBJ2-7	.	TGTGCCAGCAGGGGGGTCTCCTACGAGCAGTACTTC	CASRGVSYEQYF
14	few	TRBV5-1	TRBJ2-1	.	TGCGCCAGCGGTAATGAGGGGGTCTACAATGAGCAGTTCTTC	CASGNEGVYNEQFF
14	many	TRBV5-1	TRBJ2-1	.	TGCGCCAGCAGCTTCGGGAACAAAGACAATGAGCAGTTCTTC	CASSFGNKDNEQFF
12	.	TRBV6-2/TRBV6-3	TRBJ1-1	TRBD1	TGTGCCAGCAGCGGACAGGCCCCGGAAGCTTTCTTT	CASSGQAPEAFF
15	few	TRBV20-1	TRBJ2-1	.	TGCAGTGGGCAGAGTACTGGGTCCGCGTACAATGAGCAGTTCTTC	CSGQSTGSAYNEQFF
15	few	TRBV18	TRBJ1-5	.	TGTGCCAGCTCACCCGGGACGGGCCTCAATCAGCCCCAGCATTTT	CASSPGTGLNQPQHF
14	few	TRBV12-3/TRBV12-4	TRBJ2-3	TRBD1	TGTGCCAGCAGTTTTGAGGGGGCCACAGATACGCAGTATTTT	CASSFEGATDTQYF
13	many	TRBV7-2	TRBJ2-7	TRBD1	TGTGCCAGCAGCTCCAGGACAGGCTACGAGCAGTACTTC	CASSSRTGYEQYF
14	few	TRBV5-1	TRBJ1-1	TRBD1	TGCGCCAGCAGCCGGGACAGGGGTAACACTGAAGCTTTCTTT	CASSRDRGNTEAFF
13	many	TRBV10-3	TRBJ1-6	.	TGTGCCATCATGGCAGGCCAGTATTCACCCCTCCACTTT	CAIMAGQYSPLHF
13	many	TRBV6-1	TRBJ1-1	.	TGTGCCAGCAGCCTACAGCCTAACACTGAAGCTTTCTTT	CASSLQPNTEAFF
16	.	TRBV2	TRBJ2-7	TRBD2	TGTGCCAGCAGTGCGGTCCTAGCGGGAGGTGGCTACGAGCAGTACTTC	CASSAVLAGGGYEQYF
14	few	TRBV10-3	TRBJ2-2	TRBD1	TGTGCCATCCGGACAGGGGTGGGCACCGGGGAGCTGTTTTTT	CAIRTGVGTGELFF
13	.	TRBV6-1	TRBJ2-7	TRBD2	TGTGCCAGCACGGGGGGGGTCTCCTACGAGCAGTACTTC	CASTGGVSYEQYF
14	few	TRBV5-1	TRBJ2-3	TRBD1	TGCGCCAGCAGCTCGCTACAGGGGAGAGATACGCAGTATTTT	CASSSLQGRDTQYF
14	few	TRBV7-9	TRBJ2-3	.	TGTGCCAGCAGCTATGGACAGTTCGCAGATACGCAGTATTTT	CASSYGQFADTQYF
19	.	TRBV30	TRBJ2-3	.	TGTGCCTGGAGTGTTTTTCGGCGGGGGAGGGACAGCAGCACAGATACGCAGTATTTT	CAWSVFRRGRDSSTDTQYF
13	.	TRBV27	TRBJ2-5	.	TGTGCCAGCAGCCAGAATCGCAGGGAGACCCAGTACTTC	CASSQNRRETQYF
17	few	TRBV18	TRBJ1-3	TRBD1	TGTGCCAGCTCACCATTCGGCACTGGGACAGTCGGAAACACCATATATTTT	CASSPFGTGTVGNTIYF
15	many	TRBV5-1	TRBJ2-1	.	TGCGCCAGCAGCTTGGAGGCAGGAGCACACAATGAGCAGTTCTTC	CASSLEAGAHNEQFF
13	few	TRBV18	TRBJ1-1	TRBD1	TGTGCCAGCTCAACAGGGGTTTTCACTGAAGCTTTCTTT	CASSTGVFTEAFF
17	few	TRBV29-1	TRBJ2-1	TRBD2	TGCAGCGTTGAAGGGCGGCGGGAGGGCCCCAGGCGCAATGAGCAGTTCTTC	CSVEGRREGPRRNEQFF
15	.	TRBV7-9	TRBJ2-5	.	TGTGCCAGCAGCCGGGGCCGCCAGGGACAAGAGACCCAGTACTTC	CASSRGRQGQETQYF
18	few	TRBV24-1	TRBJ2-1	TRBD2	TGTGCCACCAGTGATAGTACTAGCGGGAGTCAGGGGTACAATGAGCAGTTCTTC	CATSDSTSGSQGYNEQFF
14	.	TRBV20-1	TRBJ2-6	.	TGCAGTGCTGTGAGCGGTGCTGGGGCCAACGTCCTGACTTTC	CSAVSGAGANVLTF
14	many	TRBV7-9	TRBJ2-5	.	TGTGCCAGCACCACACCCCTCATCGAAGAGACCCAGTACTTC	CASTTPLIEETQYF
16	.	TRBV5-7	TRBJ1-5	.	TGTGCCAGCAGCTTGGCCAACAGGGTAGGCAATCAGCCCCAGCATTTT	CASSLANRVGNQPQHF
13	few	TRBV15	TRBJ2-5	.	TGTGCCACCAGCAGAGGGACAGAAGAGACCCAGTACTTC	CATSRGTEETQYF
11	.	TRBV29-1	TRBJ2-3	.	TGCAGCGTTGGCAACACAGATACGCAGTATTTT	CSVGNTDTQYF
14	many	TRBV7-2	TRBJ2-7	TRBD2	TGTGCCAGCAGCTCTGTAGCGGGAAGATACGAGCAGTACTTC	CASSSVAGRYEQYF
12	few	TRBV20-1	TRBJ2-3	.	TGCAGTGCTAGGAGCCGCACAGATACGCAGTATTTT	CSARSRTDTQYF
14	many	TRBV9	TRBJ2-2	.	TGTGCCAGCAGACCCACCGGGACACTCGGGGAGCTGTTTTTT	CASRPTGTLGELFF
17	few	TRBV3-1	TRBJ2-7	TRBD1	TGTGCCAGCGGAAGATCTCGACAGGGGGCTTTGTCGAGCGAGCAGTACTTC	CASGRSRQGALSSEQYF
12	.	TRBV7-9	TRBJ1-5	.	TGTGCCAGCAGCTTAACAGATTCAGCCCAGCATTTT	CASSLTDSAQHF
15	few	TRBV5-1	TRBJ2-6	.	TGCGCCAGCAGTCCCCCGGAGCCTGGGGCCAACGTCCTGACTTTC	CASSPPEPGANVLTF
13	many	TRBV10-3	TRBJ2-5	.	TGTGCCATTCAGGGGGGCTCGGGGGAGACCCAGTACTTC	CAIQGGSGETQYF
13	few	TRBV20-1	TRBJ1-2	.	TGCAGTGCTAGCGTGCAGGAGGGCTATGGCTACACCTTC	CSASVQEGYGYTF
13	.	TRBV12-3/TRBV12-4	TRBJ2-7	.	TGTGCCAGCAGCCCCGACGGGGGCTACGAGCAGTACTTC	CASSPDGGYEQYF
19	many	TRBV12-3/TRBV12-4	TRBJ2-6	.	TGTGCCAGCAGTTTGAAAGTGACCCTTTTGGGCTCTGGGGCCAACGTCCTGACTTTC	CASSLKVTLLGSGANVLTF
15	many	TRBV20-1	TRBJ2-1	TRBD2	TGCAGTGCTAGGAACCCCGGGACTAGTTATAATGAGCAGTTCTTC	CSARNPGTSYNEQFF
18	.	TRBV11-2	TRBJ2-7	.	TGTGCCAGCAGCTTAGGTCTGCGGCTAGCTGCGAACTCCTACGAGCAGTACTTC	CASSLGLRLAANSYEQYF
12	few	TRBV2	TRBJ1-2	.	TGTGCCAGCAGTGAAGGCACAGGGAAGGATACCTTC	CASSEGTGKDTF